This T cell receptor (beta chain) emerged from a study of blood T cell repertoires in COVID-19. The count of this clone is one. CDR1 and CDR2 (germline): SNHLY, FYNNEI. Trimming removed 3 bases from V and 5 bases from J, with 10 bases in between. The CDR3 is 13 residues long. Enrollees, roughly 18 to 89 years old, lived in fewer than 25 US areas. Recovered status in Cohort 3 required two negative PCRs, clearance, or symptom resolution. Original handling: Counts of nucleated cells, estimated from reference gene primer amplification, were obtained. Sequencing used immunoSEQ multiplex PCR; TCRdb keeps in-frame clones, though not all of them. V and J calls and clone size are as listed in that table; D and trimming were resolved from the DNA. The table lists some 530,000 clones, about 88% of them singletons.

The V gene is TRBV2, the J gene TRBJ2-5; D is possibly TRBD2 (5 bases). The sequence derives from a woman aged 60-75 years who had recovered from COVID-19. Sequencing was done on a sample of PBMCs or T cells enriched from blood (not recorded which). The CDR3 protein is CASSERVMETQYF. As DNA, the CDR3 is TGTGCCAGCAGTGAGAGGGTAATGGAGACCCAGTACTTC. Combining the CDR3 with reference TRBV2 and TRBJ2-5 gives the whole variable domain EPEVTQTPSHQVTQMGQEVILRCVPISNHLYFYWYRQILGQKVEFLVSFYNNEISEKSEIFDDQFSVERPDGSNFTLKIRSTKLEDSAMYFCASSERVMETQYFGPGTRLLVL.